One and the same sample provided the 7 T cell receptor beta chains below, sequenced in a study of technical replicates of blood from several donors. Using immunoSEQ multiplex PCR, the repertoire was profiled, and TCRdb retains in-frame clones only, with some absent. The table shows 80,000 to 85,000 clones, with 89% occurring only once. Sequenced material: T cells isolated from PBMCs. Receptors originate from a human donor in good health.

The rearrangement links TRBV13 to TRBJ2-7; D is unresolved. CDR1 is PRHDT and CDR2 is FYEKMQ in the germline V gene (reference sequence). The V end lost 1 base, the J end lost 2 bases, and 21 bases lay between the germline ends. This CDR3 has 18 residues. The CDR3 sequence is CASSLVSPYGRITYEQYF. CDR3 sequence (DNA): TGTGCCAGCAGCTTAGTATCCCCCTACGGCAGGATTACCTACGAGCAGTACTTC.

J is TRBJ2-7 and V is TRBV13; 13 positions agree with TRBD2. V shed 5 bases, J shed 7 bases, and the junction held 8 bases outside the gene matches. Germline CDR1 PRHDT, CDR2 FYEKMQ (reference sequence). CDR3 length equals 15 residues. CDR3: CASSPRLAGGWEQYF. In DNA form, the CDR3 reads TGTGCCAGCAGCCCCAGACTAGCGGGAGGATGGGAGCAGTACTTC.

This sequence joins TRBV15 and TRBJ2-1; D may be TRBD2 (6 bases). Germline V gene data show CDR1 as LNHNV and CDR2 as YYDKDF (reference sequence). The CDR3 sequence is 15 residues long. V lost 0 bases, J lost 4 bases, and 10 bases lay in between. The CDR3 region has the DNA TGTGCCACCAGCAGAGAGGTGGGGGGTTACAATGAGCAGTTCTTC. Residues: CATSREVGGYNEQFF.

This clone was seen a single time. The chain employs TRBV19 and TRBJ2-1; 10 bases agree with TRBD2. CDR1 and CDR2 from the germline V gene are LNHDA and SQIVND (reference sequence). The CDR3 is 17 residues long. V was clipped by 5 bases and J by 1 base; unmatched bases: 8. CDR3 sequence: CASSVRTSGDSYNEQFF. Written as DNA, the CDR3 is TGTGCCAGTAGTGTTAGGACTAGCGGTGATTCCTACAATGAGCAGTTCTTC. Using reference TRBV19 and TRBJ2-1 for the parts outside the CDR3, the full variable domain is DGGITQSPKYLFRKEGQNVTLSCEQNLNHDAMYWYRQDPGQGLRLIYYSQIVNDFQKGDIAEGYSVSREKKESFPLTVTSAQKNPTAFYLCASSVRTSGDSYNEQFFGPGTRLTVL.

The chain recombines TRBV4-3 with TRBJ1-2, with 10 bases identical to TRBD1. The germline V gene encodes CDR1 LGHNA and CDR2 YSLEER. The CDR3 is made up of 14 amino acids. With V trimmed by 4 bases and J by 6 bases, 5 bases remained unmatched. The chain's CDR3 is CASSLRQGADGYTF. For the CDR3, the DNA is TGCGCCAGCAGCCTTCGACAGGGGGCTGATGGCTACACCTTC.

The chain employs TRBV5-1 and TRBJ2-3; TRBD2 matches 12 bases. The CDR3 runs 16 residues. The germline gives CDR1 SGHRS, CDR2 YFSETQ. Trimming took 4 bases from V and 3 from J; bases not matched to a gene: 6. CDR3 coding DNA: TGCGCCAGCAGCCTCACTAGCGGGAGGCGGACAGATACGCAGTATTTT. This gives the protein CASSLTSGRRTDTQYF.

The J gene is TRBJ2-2, the V gene TRBV19; no definite D call. Germline CDR1 and CDR2: LNHDA and SQIVND (reference sequence). The CDR3 has 13 amino acids. The V and J ends lost 6 bases and 4 bases respectively, with 9 bases between them. The CDR3 bases are TGTGCCAGTAGCCCTTCGAGCACCGGGGAGCTGTTTTTT. The encoded protein is CASSPSSTGELFF.